Each of the 25 T cell receptor beta chains below was sequenced from the same sample in a study of blood T cell repertoires in COVID-19. Clones were read by immunoSEQ multiplex PCR, and TCRdb kept only the in-frame ones, dropping some. The sample has approximately 220,000 clones, roughly 80% seen once. Input material: PBMCs or T cells enriched from blood (not recorded which). The origin of the receptors is a woman aged 40 to 55 with acute COVID-19.

The chain combines TRBV6-2 or TRBV6-3 with TRBJ2-3; 8 nucleotides match TRBD2. The CDR3 runs 15 residues. The trim removed 2 bases at V and 4 bases at J, leaving 5 bases unmatched. CDR1 is MNHEY and CDR2 is SVGEGT in the germline V gene. The CDR3 nucleotides are TGTGCCAGCAGTTACGAAGGGACTAGGTCAGATACGCAGTATTTT. This translates into CASSYEGTRSDTQYF.

The chain has TRBV4-3 and TRBJ1-3; D uncertain. V was shortened by 0 bases and J by 1 base, with 7 bases between the two germline ends. This CDR3 comprises 15 residues. The germline V gene encodes CDR1 LGHNA and CDR2 YSLEER. The CDR3 protein is CASSQEPQSGNTIYF. CDR3 DNA sequence: TGCGCCAGCAGCCAAGAACCTCAGTCTGGAAACACCATATATTTT.

The rearrangement joins TRBV6-2 or TRBV6-3 to TRBJ2-3; the match to TRBD2 covers 7 bases. CDR1 and CDR2 (germline): MNHEY, SVGEGT. The CDR3 runs to 14 residues. Losses at the gene ends were 6 bases for V and 9 bases for J; bases not matched to a gene: 12. The CDR3 loop reads CASSYTSEHSTQYF. CDR3 DNA: TGTGCCAGCAGCTATACTAGCGAGCATAGCACGCAGTATTTT.

The rearrangement links TRBV6-5 to TRBJ2-7; 11 bases line up with TRBD2. The V segment lost 6 bases and the J segment 6 bases; nucleotides outside the gene matches: 10. The CDR3 is 15 residues long. Germline V CDR1 and CDR2: MNHEY, SVGAGI. CDR3 sequence (DNA): TGTGCCAGCAGATCCATGACTAGCGGGGTAGGCGAGCAGTACTTC. It specifies CASRSMTSGVGEQYF.

The chain uses TRBV27 and TRBJ1-1, with D maybe TRBD1 (5 bases). Germline CDR1 is MNHEY and CDR2 is SMNVEV (reference sequence). Trimming removed 2 bases at V and 0 bases at J, with 7 bases between. This CDR3 spans 14 amino acids. This chain's CDR3 is CASSLMGLNTEAFF. As DNA, the CDR3 is TGTGCCAGCAGTTTAATGGGGCTGAACACTGAAGCTTTCTTT.

The chain couples TRBV5-4 to TRBJ2-7, with 9 bases matching TRBD1. V lost 4 bases to trimming and J lost 1 base; unmatched junction nucleotides: 6. Germline assignment: CDR1 SGHNT and CDR2 YYREEE (reference sequence). The CDR3 contains 15 residues. The CDR3: CASSIGTGYSYEQYF. CDR3 in DNA: TGTGCCAGCAGCATCGGGACAGGGTATTCCTACGAGCAGTACTTC.

The J gene is TRBJ2-2, the V gene TRBV19; TRBD1 aligns across 8 bases. Germline loops: CDR1 LNHDA, CDR2 SQIVND (reference sequence). Trimming at V came to 6 bases and at J to 4 bases, leaving 13 bases not matched to a gene. This CDR3 has 17 residues. Here the CDR3 DNA reads TGTGCCAGTAGCTATTCAGGGGGCGTGAGGGTCACCGGGGAGCTGTTTTTT. Its translation is CASSYSGGVRVTGELFF.

V and J are TRBV6-5 and TRBJ1-3; weak D call: TRBD1 (6 bases). Germline V gene data show CDR1 as MNHEY and CDR2 as SVGAGI. V lost 0 bases, J lost 2 bases, and 8 bases lay in between. The CDR3 spans 15 residues. The CDR3 DNA reads TGTGCCAGCAGTTACTCGAACAGGGCTGGAAACACCATATATTTT. This sequence encodes CASSYSNRAGNTIYF.

V gene TRBV19 combines with J gene TRBJ1-6, with TRBD1 matching over 8 bases. Germline CDR1 and CDR2: LNHDA and SQIVND (reference sequence). The CDR3 totals 14 residues. V shed 8 bases and J 5 bases; nucleotides not matched to a gene: 5. The CDR3 nucleotides are TGTGCCAGTCGACAGGGGAGGGATAATTCACCCCTCCACTTT. This translates into CASRQGRDNSPLHF.

This sequence joins TRBV25-1 and TRBJ2-5; TRBD2 agrees at 7 bases. CDR3 length equals 15 residues. Trimming took 0 bases from V and 3 from J; bases not matched to a gene: 4. Germline CDR1 and CDR2: MGHDK and SYGVNS. CDR3: CASSEYGRAEETQYF. The CDR3 coding sequence is TGTGCCAGCAGTGAATATGGGAGGGCGGAAGAGACCCAGTACTTC.

The chain links TRBV4-3 to TRBJ2-1, with 11 positions matching TRBD1. The CDR3 runs 16 residues. V gave up 4 bases and J gave up 4 bases; unmatched junction bases: 6. Per the germline V gene, CDR1 is LGHNA and CDR2 is YSLEER. Here the CDR3 reads CASSPVGDRGYNEQFF. In DNA, the CDR3 is TGCGCCAGCAGCCCGGTGGGGGACAGGGGGTACAATGAGCAGTTCTTC.

This chain uses TRBV5-4 with TRBJ1-2, with D possibly being TRBD1 (5 bases). Germline V gives CDR1 SGHNT, CDR2 YYREEE (reference sequence). The CDR3 runs to 16 residues. V was cut by 0 bases and J by 3 bases, with 15 bases left in between. CDR3 amino acids: CASSLGGAGGDYGYTF. In DNA, the CDR3 is TGTGCCAGCAGCTTGGGTGGGGCTGGTGGGGACTATGGCTACACCTTC. The full variable domain, completed using reference TRBV5-4 and TRBJ1-2, is ETGVTQSPTHLIKTRGQQVTLRCSSQSGHNTVSWYQQALGQGPQFIFQYYREEENGRGNFPPRFSGLQFPNYSSELNVNALELDDSALYLCASSLGGAGGDYGYTFGSGTRLTVV.

The gene calls are TRBV30 and TRBJ1-1, with D possibly being TRBD1 (5 bases). Trimming cost V 0 bases and J 5 bases, with 13 bases left between them. CDR1 GTSNPN and CDR2 SVGIG come from the germline V gene (reference sequence). This CDR3 has 14 amino acids. The CDR3 sequence: CAWSVPGGRTEAFF. Written as DNA, the CDR3 is TGTGCCTGGAGTGTTCCGGGGGGTAGGACTGAAGCTTTCTTT.

V and J are TRBV19 and TRBJ2-5, with D tentatively TRBD1 (6 bases). CDR1 and CDR2 (germline): LNHDA, SQIVND (reference sequence). The CDR3 is made up of 16 amino acids. The V end was cut by 6 bases, the J end by 1 base, with 18 bases between. The CDR3 nucleotides are TGTGCCAGTAGCTATGGGGGAACAGGGTCCCAAGAGACCCAGTACTTC. Its protein is CASSYGGTGSQETQYF.

This chain connects TRBV9 to TRBJ1-2, with D possibly TRBD1 on 5 matching bases. The CDR3 has 11 amino acids. The germline gives CDR1 SGDLS, CDR2 YYNGEE. Trimming shortened V by 6 bases and J by 8 bases, and 11 bases separated the two germline ends. This CDR3 reads CASMGGNGYTF. The CDR3 coding sequence is TGTGCCAGCATGGGGGGAAACGGCTACACCTTC.

This clone has a single count. The J gene is TRBJ2-7, the V gene TRBV4-3; D is undetermined. The CDR3 covers 14 residues. V was shortened by 0 bases and J by 8 bases, with 14 bases between the two germline ends. Germline V gene data show CDR1 as LGHNA and CDR2 as YSLEER. CDR3 nucleotide sequence: TGCGCCAGCAGCCAAGATTTTGACACGAAGAAGCAGTACTTC. Amino acid sequence: CASSQDFDTKKQYF.

This chain joins TRBV15 and TRBJ2-5, with TRBD2 matching over 7 bases. Germline CDR1 reads LNHNV; CDR2 reads YYDKDF (reference sequence). V dropped 2 bases and J dropped 5; count of bases not matched to a gene: 11. The CDR3 runs 16 residues. CDR3 sequence (DNA): TGTGCCACCAGCAGACCTGGTGGGGGGGTTGGGGAGACCCAGTACTTC. Its protein is CATSRPGGGVGETQYF.

The V call is TRBV19, the J call TRBJ1-2; D is possibly TRBD1 (6 bases). The CDR3 consists of 13 residues. Between the trimmed V and J ends, which lost 6 bases and 4 bases, there was a span of 12 bases. CDR1 is LNHDA, CDR2 SQIVND, per germline (reference sequence). CDR3: CASRMDSRYGYTF. The CDR3 DNA is TGTGCCAGTAGGATGGACAGCCGCTATGGCTACACCTTC.

This chain uses TRBV28 with TRBJ2-1, with TRBD2 matching 9 bases. The CDR3 is 15 residues long. The germline gives CDR1 MDHEN, CDR2 SYDVKM. Trimming took 2 bases from V and 2 from J; bases not matched to a gene: 1. The CDR3 coding sequence is TGTGCCAGCAGTTTAAGCGGGAGGCCCTACAATGAGCAGTTCTTC. Its translation is CASSLSGRPYNEQFF.

This chain uses TRBV27 with TRBJ1-2; tentative D call: TRBD1 (5 bases). CDR1 MNHEY and CDR2 SMNVEV come from the germline V gene (reference sequence). V dropped 5 bases and J dropped 0 bases, with 16 bases sitting between them. CDR3 length equals 16 residues. CDR3 in amino acids: CASSMVGRVTNYGYTF. The CDR3 nucleotides read TGTGCCAGCAGTATGGTGGGCAGGGTGACTAACTATGGCTACACCTTC.

The chain has TRBV10-3 and TRBJ2-7, with 7 nucleotides matching TRBD1. The ends lost 6 bases at V and 1 base at J; junction bases unmatched: 6. This CDR3 spans 14 amino acids. Looked up from germline, CDR1 is ENHRY and CDR2 is SYGVKD. The CDR3 bases are TGTGCCATCAGAGACAGGGAGTCGTCCTACGAGCAGTACTTC. This translates into CAIRDRESSYEQYF.

V gene TRBV2 combines with J gene TRBJ2-5; 14 bases agree with TRBD2. This CDR3 contains 17 residues. J was trimmed by 0 bases and V by 6 bases; bases with no gene match: 6. Germline V gene lookup returns CDR1 SNHLY and CDR2 FYNNEI. CDR3 residues: CASRPGLAGANQETQYF. The CDR3 coding sequence is TGTGCCAGCAGGCCGGGACTAGCGGGGGCGAACCAAGAGACCCAGTACTTC.

This chain links TRBV4-1 with TRBJ2-7; 10 positions match TRBD1. The junction had 2 bases not matched to a gene; V was cut back by 4 bases and J by 2 bases. The V gene's germline CDR1 is MGHRA and CDR2 YSYEKL. The CDR3 length is 14 residues. CDR3 bases: TGCGCCAGCAGCCGGACAGGGGGGACCTACGAGCAGTACTTC. Residues: CASSRTGGTYEQYF.

This chain joins TRBV5-1 and TRBJ2-5, with TRBD2 identical over 9 bases. The CDR3 totals 13 residues. J gave up 4 bases and V 8 bases, and 6 bases lay outside the gene matches. Germline loops: CDR1 SGHRS, CDR2 YFSETQ. The CDR3 loop is CASRSSGTETQYF. The CDR3 DNA sequence: TGCGCCAGTCGATCTAGCGGGACAGAGACCCAGTACTTC.

The gene calls are TRBV28 and TRBJ1-2; perhaps TRBD1 as D (5 bases). This CDR3 has 12 amino acids. Germline CDR1 MDHEN, CDR2 SYDVKM. Trimming stripped 3 bases from V and 11 bases from J, with 13 bases between. The CDR3 is CASSFGHYPYTF. The DNA of the CDR3 is TGTGCCAGCAGTTTCGGACACTATCCTTACACCTTC.